The entry below describes one TCR beta chain. Its target is not known. The PCR had 60 Vbeta and 13 Jbeta primers. Per the original data handling: The authors later counted about 80 million unique TCR beta chains, 8.5 million to 13 million of them shared. The table came from immunoSEQ multiplex PCR; TCRdb's copy has only in-frame clones and leaves some out. The DNA was the basis for D and trimming; V, J and clone size are from that table. This table holds around 150,000 clones, almost 80% found once. J was trimmed by 1 base and V by 7 bases; bases with no gene match: 6. The CDR3 runs 15 residues. The V gene's germline CDR1 is SEHNR and CDR2 FQNEAQ (reference sequence). The sample originates from a study of cytomegalovirus exposure and HLA in healthy donors. For the study at large: Ancestry clustering placed about 80% of more than 350 genotyped donors in the Caucasian-associated cluster. Findings and limits, study-wide: In a later analysis, HLA-C alleles had the fewest associated TCRs, DRB1 alleles the most.

The clonotype originates from a male donor in good health and CMV-seronegative. The chain joins TRBV7-9 to TRBJ2-5, with 10 bases identical to TRBD2. The sequenced sample was PBMCs. CDR3 in DNA: TGTGCCAGCACTGTCGCTAGCGGGGGCCAAGAGACCCAGTACTTC. Its protein is CASTVASGGQETQYF.